The sequence of this T cell receptor (beta chain) was determined in a study of blood T cell repertoires in COVID-19. Background on the study: Material from acute and convalescent COVID-19 was sourced from the United States, Italy and Spain.

Produced via immunoSEQ multiplex PCR; TCRdb's table is partial and in-frame only. This table holds 160,000 or so clones, around 80% found once. From germline, CDR1 is SGHTA and CDR2 FQGNSA. Trimming took 7 bases from V and 6 from J; bases not matched to a gene: 9. There are 14 residues in the CDR3. This rearrangement joins TRBV7-2 to TRBJ2-7; 10 bases are shared with TRBD2. Sequenced: peripheral blood. This TCR came from a woman aged 50 to 60 with acute or convalescent COVID-19. CDR3 in amino acids: CASKRLAGVGEQYF. The CDR3, as DNA: TGTGCCAGCAAGAGGCTAGCGGGAGTTGGCGAGCAGTACTTC.